This entry lists 3 T cell receptor beta chains sequenced from one sample in a study of high-grade serous ovarian cancer treatment subgroups. Using immunoSEQ multiplex PCR, the repertoire was profiled, and TCRdb retains in-frame clones only, with some absent. The sample shows roughly 5,400 clones, almost 70% of them seen only once. The tumor samples were collected prior to definitive surgery or chemotherapy. Input material: tumor tissue. Receptors were obtained from a human donor with high-grade serous ovarian cancer.

This clone rates as large. CDR3 coding DNA: TGTGCCAGCAGCTACCTAGACAGTCTGAACACTGAAGCTTTCTTT. It encodes CASSYLDSLNTEAFF. The chain recombines TRBV7-6 with TRBJ1-1; TRBD1 is a possible D gene (5 bases). Germline V gives CDR1 SGHVS, CDR2 FNYEAQ. The V gene lost 4 bases and the J gene lost 0 bases, with 12 bases spanning the gap. This CDR3 is built from 15 residues. Full variable domain (outside the CDR3, taken from reference TRBV7-6 and TRBJ1-1): GAGVSQSPRYKVTKRGQDVALRCDPISGHVSLYWYRQALGQGPEFLTYFNYEAQQDKSGLPNDRFSAERPEGSISTLTIQRTEQRDSAMYRCASSYLDSLNTEAFFGQGTRLTVV.

The chain employs TRBV27 and TRBJ1-2; unclear D gene. Deletions cut 8 bases from V and 8 bases from J, with 12 bases between. Looked up from germline, CDR1 is MNHEY and CDR2 is SMNVEV (reference sequence). The CDR3 loop spans 11 amino acids. The DNA for the CDR3 is TGTGCCAGCTATCGCGTAAGAGGCTACACCTTC. It encodes CASYRVRGYTF.

This clone was found once. This chain joins TRBV5-4 and TRBJ1-5, with D tentatively TRBD1 (5 bases). CDR1 is SGHNT and CDR2 is YYREEE in the germline V gene (reference sequence). This CDR3 spans 14 amino acids. Trimming cost V 3 bases and J 11 bases, with 18 bases left between them. CDR3 nucleotides: TGTGCCAGCAGCTCGGGAATGGGGGACCGGGCCCAGCATTTT. This encodes CASSSGMGDRAQHF.